The 17 T cell receptor beta chains presented below share a single source sample, sequenced in a study of blood T cell repertoires in COVID-19. Sequencing was performed with immunoSEQ multiplex PCR; in TCRdb, only in-frame clones are kept and a portion is missing. The table includes 150,000 or so clones, roughly 82% detected once. The sample comprised peripheral blood. All receptors come from a woman between 40 and 50 years old with COVID-19, enrolled during active disease.

This clone was seen more than once but under ten times. V is TRBV7-9 and J is TRBJ1-5, with no clear D. Germline V gene lookup returns CDR1 SEHNR and CDR2 FQNEAQ (reference sequence). V shed 5 bases and J shed 3 bases, with 14 bases lying between them. The CDR3 totals 15 residues. Here the CDR3 reads CASSTDRGYNQPQHF. CDR3 coding DNA: TGTGCCAGCAGCACCGACCGGGGTTACAATCAGCCCCAGCATTTT.

CDR3 loop: CSVDSGLSNYGYTF. The CDR3 nucleotides are TGCAGCGTTGATTCGGGACTCTCAAACTATGGCTACACCTTC. V and J are TRBV29-1 and TRBJ1-2, with D perhaps matching TRBD1 (5 bases). Germline V gives CDR1 SQVTM, CDR2 ANQGSEA. This CDR3 has 14 amino acids. Between the trimmed V and J ends, which lost 3 bases and 2 bases, there was a span of 13 bases.

This clone was seen only a few times. This chain links TRBV19 with TRBJ1-1; TRBD1 aligns across 7 bases. The CDR3 runs to 14 residues. CDR1 and CDR2 (germline): LNHDA, SQIVND (reference sequence). Germline trimming cut 9 bases from V and 0 bases from J; bases unmatched to any gene: 7. In DNA form, the CDR3 reads TGTGCCAGCATGCCCGGGACAGTGAACACTGAAGCTTTCTTT. Its translation: CASMPGTVNTEAFF.

V usage is TRBV27 and J usage is TRBJ2-2; maybe TRBD2 (5 bases). Germline V CDR1 and CDR2: MNHEY, SMNVEV (reference sequence). There are 14 residues in the CDR3. V was cut by 4 bases and J by 7 bases, with 13 bases left in between. For the CDR3, the DNA is TGTGCCAGCAGTTCGGACCTCAGCGGCGGGGAGCTGTTTTTT. The encoded protein is CASSSDLSGGELFF.

This clone has just one count. This rearrangement joins TRBV19 to TRBJ1-5; 10 nucleotides line up with TRBD1. Germline loops: CDR1 LNHDA, CDR2 SQIVND (reference sequence). V gave up 1 base and J gave up 0 bases; unmatched junction bases: 12. This CDR3 region has 20 residues. The CDR3 reads CASSIVFMTGGGYSNQPQHF. CDR3 nucleotides: TGTGCCAGTAGTATAGTGTTTATGACAGGGGGCGGATATAGCAATCAGCCCCAGCATTTT. Full variable domain (rest looked up from reference TRBV19 and TRBJ1-5): DGGITQSPKYLFRKEGQNVTLSCEQNLNHDAMYWYRQDPGQGLRLIYYSQIVNDFQKGDIAEGYSVSREKKESFPLTVTSAQKNPTAFYLCASSIVFMTGGGYSNQPQHFGDGTRLSIL.

The chain employs TRBV10-2 and TRBJ1-2; TRBD1 might be the D (6 bases). Trimming took off 0 bases at V and 4 bases at J, with 15 bases between the two ends. Germline CDR1 reads WSHSY; CDR2 reads SAAADI. This CDR3 contains 16 residues. Here the CDR3 reads CASSESRGALVYGYTF. In DNA form, the CDR3 reads TGCGCCAGCAGTGAGTCGCGGGGGGCTTTGGTCTATGGCTACACCTTC.

The chain uses TRBV19 and TRBJ1-3; D remains unclear. This CDR3 comprises 14 residues. Germline V gene sequence: CDR1 LNHDA, CDR2 SQIVND (reference sequence). V was cut by 6 bases and J by 0 bases, with 9 bases left in between. This CDR3 is CASRNLASGNTIYF. The CDR3 nucleotides are TGTGCCAGTAGGAACTTAGCCTCTGGAAACACCATATATTTT.

The table lists this clone with a few counts. The chain employs TRBV7-9 and TRBJ2-3; no clear D. Germline CDR1 is SEHNR and CDR2 is FQNEAQ (reference sequence). The V and J ends lost 1 base and 3 bases respectively, with 8 bases between them. The CDR3 has 14 residues. The CDR3: CASSLGANTDTQYF. The CDR3 DNA sequence: TGTGCCAGCAGCTTAGGTGCTAATACAGATACGCAGTATTTT.

The rearrangement links TRBV2 to TRBJ1-2; 8 nucleotides line up with TRBD1. Germline trimming cut 6 bases from V and 4 bases from J; bases unmatched to any gene: 10. The CDR3 loop spans 15 amino acids. Germline CDR1 and CDR2: SNHLY and FYNNEI. In DNA, the CDR3 is TGTGCCAGCAGCCCCAGTAGGGGACAGGTCTATGGCTACACCTTC. Amino acid sequence: CASSPSRGQVYGYTF.

The J gene is TRBJ2-1, the V gene TRBV4-2; 8 nucleotides line up with TRBD2. Germline V lookup: CDR1 LGHNA, CDR2 YNFKEQ. The junction had 12 bases not matched to a gene; V was cut back by 5 bases and J by 6 bases. The length of the CDR3 is 16 residues. The CDR3 DNA reads as TGTGCCAGCAGCACTTTCCCGGGACTAGTTGCCAATGAGCAGTTCTTC. It encodes CASSTFPGLVANEQFF.

The V and J genes are TRBV11-2 and TRBJ2-7; 10 positions agree with TRBD1. Trimming removed 5 bases from V and 0 bases from J; junction bases left unmatched: 4. The CDR3 runs 15 residues. Germline CDR1 is SGHAT and CDR2 is FQNNGV. This CDR3 is CASSPGQGRSYEQYV. The CDR3 nucleotides read TGTGCCAGCAGCCCGGGACAGGGGCGCTCCTACGAGCAGTACGTC.

The rearrangement uses TRBV3-1 (or the pseudogene TRBV3-2) and TRBJ1-4; D unclear. Trimming cost V 2 bases and J 11 bases, with 12 bases left between them. The CDR3 contains 13 residues. Per germline, CDR1 LGHDT and CDR2 YNNKEL (reference sequence). The CDR3 loop is CASSQNRGGKLFF. Written as DNA, the CDR3 is TGTGCCAGCAGCCAAAATAGAGGTGGGAAACTGTTTTTT.

This chain uses TRBV30 with TRBJ1-2, with a weak D call TRBD1 (5 bases). The CDR3 is 12 residues long. V lost 0 bases, J lost 8 bases, and 10 bases lay in between. Germline CDR1 and CDR2: GTSNPN and SVGIG (reference sequence). CDR3 region: CAWSVQGTGYTF. The CDR3, as DNA: TGTGCCTGGAGTGTCCAGGGTACCGGCTACACCTTC.

The chain is built from TRBV27 and TRBJ1-1; maybe TRBD1 (5 bases). CDR3 length equals 18 residues. Germline lookup yields CDR1 MNHEY and CDR2 SMNVEV (reference sequence). The ends were cut back, 3 bases at V and 3 bases at J, with 23 bases in the middle. CDR3 in DNA: TGTGCCAGCAGTTTTGGGCCTCCGGGGCGCGGGGGGTACACTGAAGCTTTCTTT. The encoded protein is CASSFGPPGRGGYTEAFF.

The chain links TRBV5-4 to TRBJ2-1, with D tentatively TRBD2 (6 bases). The V end was cut by 0 bases, the J end by 8 bases, with 15 bases between. The CDR3 is 15 residues long. Germline CDR1 is SGHNT and CDR2 is YYREEE (reference sequence). The CDR3 DNA sequence: TGTGCCAGCAGCTTGGCCGGGAGTACGGGGGATGAGCAGTTCTTC. Its protein is CASSLAGSTGDEQFF.

This chain connects TRBV29-1 to TRBJ1-3; 7 nucleotides line up with TRBD1. Germline assignment: CDR1 SQVTM and CDR2 ANQGSEA. The J segment lost 4 bases and the V segment lost 4 bases, leaving 10 bases of the junction unmatched. This CDR3 spans 15 amino acids. In nucleotides, the CDR3 is TGCAGCGTTGCGCTCGGACAGGCCCCGGGAAACACCATATATTTT. Protein product: CSVALGQAPGNTIYF.

The chain is built from TRBV7-6 and TRBJ2-5; D gene ambiguous. CDR3 length equals 13 residues. Germline V gives CDR1 SGHVS, CDR2 FNYEAQ. With 1 base removed from V and 1 base from J, the gap between germline ends came to 4 bases. In nucleotides, the CDR3 is TGTGCCAGCAGCTTAGGAGTCCAAGAGACCCAGTACTTC. As protein: CASSLGVQETQYF. The full variable domain, with the rest looked up from reference TRBV7-6 and TRBJ2-5, is GAGVSQSPRYKVTKRGQDVALRCDPISGHVSLYWYRQALGQGPEFLTYFNYEAQQDKSGLPNDRFSAERPEGSISTLTIQRTEQRDSAMYRCASSLGVQETQYFGPGTRLLVL.